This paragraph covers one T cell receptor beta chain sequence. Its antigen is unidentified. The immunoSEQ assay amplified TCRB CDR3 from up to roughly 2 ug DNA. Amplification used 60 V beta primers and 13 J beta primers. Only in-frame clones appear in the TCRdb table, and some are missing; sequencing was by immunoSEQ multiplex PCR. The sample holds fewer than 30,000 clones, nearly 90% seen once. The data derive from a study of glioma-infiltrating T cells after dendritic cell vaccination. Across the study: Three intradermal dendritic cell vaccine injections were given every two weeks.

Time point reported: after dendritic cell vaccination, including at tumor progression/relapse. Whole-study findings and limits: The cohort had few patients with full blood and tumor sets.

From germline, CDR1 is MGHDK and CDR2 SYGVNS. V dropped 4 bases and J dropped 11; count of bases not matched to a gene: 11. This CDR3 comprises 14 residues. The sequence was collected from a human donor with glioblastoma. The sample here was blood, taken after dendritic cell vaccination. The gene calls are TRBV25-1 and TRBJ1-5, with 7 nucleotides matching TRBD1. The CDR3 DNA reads TGTGCCAGCAGTGGGACAGGAGCGGTGGGAGCCCAGCATTTT. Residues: CASSGTGAVGAQHF.